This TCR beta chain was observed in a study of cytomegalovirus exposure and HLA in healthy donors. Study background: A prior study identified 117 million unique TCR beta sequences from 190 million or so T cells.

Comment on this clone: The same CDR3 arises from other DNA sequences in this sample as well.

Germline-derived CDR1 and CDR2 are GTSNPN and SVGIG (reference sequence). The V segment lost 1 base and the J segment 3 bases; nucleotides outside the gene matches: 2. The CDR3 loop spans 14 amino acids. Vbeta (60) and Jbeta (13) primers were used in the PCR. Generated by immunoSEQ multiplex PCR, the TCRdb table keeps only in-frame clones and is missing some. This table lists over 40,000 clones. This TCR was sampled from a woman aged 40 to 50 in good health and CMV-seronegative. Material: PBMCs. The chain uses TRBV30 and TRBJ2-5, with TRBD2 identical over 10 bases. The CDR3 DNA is TGTGCCTGGAGTGAAGGACTAGCGGAAGAGACCCAGTACTTC. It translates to CAWSEGLAEETQYF.